This TCR beta chain stems from a study of technical replicates of blood from a few donors. CDR1 and CDR2 (germline): MDHEN, SYDVKM. V lost 5 bases, J lost 0 bases, and 10 bases lay in between. CDR3 length: 14 amino acids. Some clones are missing from TCRdb's copy, which holds only in-frame ones; the method was immunoSEQ multiplex PCR. The sample contains around 79,000 clones, about nine tenths of which appear only once. This rearrangement joins TRBV28 to TRBJ1-1; D possibly corresponds to TRBD1 (6 bases). Sequenced: T cells isolated from PBMCs. The origin of this receptor is a human donor in good health. Some clones in this sample may be carry-over from other donors' samples. For the CDR3, the DNA is TGTGCCAGCAGTCATGGGACACTGAACACTGAAGCTTTCTTT. It yields the protein CASSHGTLNTEAFF.